The 5 T cell receptor beta chains listed next were all sequenced from one sample in a study of blood T cell repertoires in COVID-19. Profiled with immunoSEQ multiplex PCR; TCRdb holds only in-frame clones, not every one. This table holds about 55,000 clones, roughly 85% found once. The material sequenced was peripheral blood. Receptors originate from a human donor in a cohort sampled during active COVID-19.

Written as DNA, the CDR3 is TGCAGCGTTGTAGAGGGGAGCGGATTCTTC. This codes for CSVVEGSGFF. The gene calls are TRBV29-1 and TRBJ2-1; D could derive from TRBD1 or TRBD2 (5 bases each). V was trimmed by 4 bases and J by 16 bases, leaving 14 bases between them. This CDR3 comprises 10 residues. Germline lookup yields CDR1 SQVTM and CDR2 ANQGSEA.

J is TRBJ2-1 and V is TRBV28, with a weak D call TRBD1 (6 bases). From germline, CDR1 is MDHEN and CDR2 SYDVKM. V was shortened by 5 bases and J by 9 bases, with 20 bases between the two germline ends. The CDR3 runs 15 residues. CDR3 sequence reads: CASSRQALSYGEQFF. CDR3 in DNA: TGTGCCAGCAGTCGACAGGCCCTCTCCTATGGTGAGCAGTTCTTC.

This clone occurred once. Other DNA sequences within the sample encode an identical CDR3. The V gene is TRBV4-1, the J gene TRBJ2-1; 12 positions agree with TRBD2. There are 17 residues in the CDR3. Germline V gives CDR1 MGHRA, CDR2 YSYEKL. Trimming took 3 bases from V and 4 from J; bases not matched to a gene: 7. The CDR3 sequence is CASSQAGLAGPYNEQFF. The CDR3 DNA is TGCGCCAGCAGCCAGGCGGGACTAGCGGGCCCTTACAATGAGCAGTTCTTC.

The count of this clone is one. The DNA of the CDR3 is TGCAGCGTTGTAGTTGGGTCAGGAGGGACTGAAGCTTTCTTT. It encodes CSVVVGSGGTEAFF. The chain combines TRBV29-1 with TRBJ1-1; no reliable D call. Germline V gene data show CDR1 as SQVTM and CDR2 as ANQGSEA. V was cut by 4 bases and J by 5 bases, with 17 bases left in between. The CDR3 loop spans 14 amino acids.

The genes are TRBV7-2 and TRBJ2-4; D is possibly TRBD2 (7 bases). Trimming removed 2 bases at V and 9 bases at J, with 14 bases between. The CDR3 consists of 14 residues. Germline values: CDR1 SGHTA, CDR2 FQGNSA. The CDR3 spells CASSLKGGAGIQYF. CDR3 nucleotide sequence: TGTGCCAGCAGCTTAAAGGGGGGGGCCGGCATTCAGTACTTC.